This T cell receptor beta chain was retrieved from a study of cytomegalovirus exposure and HLA in healthy donors. Amplification used 60 Vbeta primers and 13 Jbeta primers. Produced via immunoSEQ multiplex PCR; TCRdb's table is partial and in-frame only. Found here are 85,000 to 100,000 clones, around 74% of them singletons; the top ten hold over 6%. The V gene lost 3 bases and the J gene lost 6 bases, with 6 bases spanning the gap. Germline CDR1 and CDR2: MGHDK and SYGVNS. The CDR3 contains 12 residues. This chain uses TRBV25-1 with TRBJ1-5; D not resolved. The sample consisted of PBMCs. The sequence derives from a man aged 40-50 years in good health and CMV-seropositive. The CDR3 nucleotides are TGTGCCAGCAGTGATGAGGGTCAGCCCCAGCATTTT. Its translation: CASSDEGQPQHF.